This T cell receptor (beta chain) was sequenced during a study of cytomegalovirus exposure and HLA in healthy donors. This CDR3 has 15 residues. V lost 0 bases, J lost 5 bases, and 13 bases lay in between. Per germline, CDR1 LNHDA and CDR2 SQIVND (reference sequence). 60 Vbeta and 13 Jbeta primers were used in PCR. Profiled with immunoSEQ multiplex PCR; TCRdb holds only in-frame clones, not every one. The table counts about 130,000 clones; about 0.93% lies in the top ten. This chain connects TRBV19 to TRBJ2-5; TRBD2 is a possible D gene (6 bases). The sequence came from a man aged 18 to 35 in good health and CMV-seronegative. The sequenced material came from PBMCs. CDR3 in amino acids: CASSIDWGGEETQYF. CDR3 coding DNA: TGTGCCAGTAGTATAGATTGGGGCGGGGAGGAGACCCAGTACTTC.